This TCR beta chain was found in a study of CXCR3-negative and CXCR3-positive naive CD8 T cells. Study background: The libraries together contributed 110 million to 150 million TRB reads, each supplying about 1.5 +/- 0.3 million. General study findings and limits: Relative to memory CD8+ cells, whose diversity was much lower, both naive subsets had comparably high diversity.

Germline CDR1 reads SGHRS; CDR2 reads YFSETQ. This CDR3 contains 14 residues. Of note for this clonotype: Its specificity is not known.

The method, 5' RACE with UMI labels, was used to prepare the TRB cDNA libraries. TCRdb re-called the 5' RACE reads and catalogs CDR3 proteins one per entry, DNA excluded. Reported are about 130,000 distinct CDR3 sequences; the ten largest clones contain 0.45% to 0.55%. The rearrangement joins TRBV5-1 to TRBJ1-4; absent DNA, TCRdb's TRBD1 call cannot be checked. The sample taken for sequencing was naive CXCR3- CD8+ T cells from blood. Subset: CD45RO-CCR7+CD27+CD95- naive CD8+ T cells lacking CXCR3 (TNR3-). The clonotype originates from a human donor in good health. Some clones in this sample may be carry-over from other donors' samples. The CDR3 reads CASSGGQGHEKLFF.